The present TCR beta chain was sequenced within a study of OX40 agonist ivuxolimab in advanced cancers. Overall study: Ivuxolimab doses were 0.01, 0.1, 0.3, 1.5, 3 or 10 mg/kg every 2 weeks. The study's findings and limits: Antigens targeted by the expanded peripheral T cells were not determined.

This CDR3 has 13 residues. Germline lookup yields CDR1 KGHSY and CDR2 FQNENV. The V gene lost 0 bases and the J gene lost 11 bases, with 13 bases spanning the gap. Some clones are missing from TCRdb's copy, which holds only in-frame ones; the method was immunoSEQ multiplex PCR. The sample has about 130,000 clones, around 90% seen once; the top ten hold under 0.9%. This clone is a singleton in its sample. Its antigen is as yet unknown. This receptor was identified in an adult with an advanced solid tumor such as melanoma, head and neck, liver or kidney cancer. This sequence joins TRBV16 and TRBJ2-5; TRBD2 is a possible D gene (5 bases). Material: CD4+ or CD8+ T cells sorted from blood, obtained in a trial of the OX40 agonist ivuxolimab. CDR3: CASSQSHPGEQYF. CDR3 DNA sequence: TGTGCCAGCAGCCAATCCCACCCCGGGGAGCAGTACTTC.